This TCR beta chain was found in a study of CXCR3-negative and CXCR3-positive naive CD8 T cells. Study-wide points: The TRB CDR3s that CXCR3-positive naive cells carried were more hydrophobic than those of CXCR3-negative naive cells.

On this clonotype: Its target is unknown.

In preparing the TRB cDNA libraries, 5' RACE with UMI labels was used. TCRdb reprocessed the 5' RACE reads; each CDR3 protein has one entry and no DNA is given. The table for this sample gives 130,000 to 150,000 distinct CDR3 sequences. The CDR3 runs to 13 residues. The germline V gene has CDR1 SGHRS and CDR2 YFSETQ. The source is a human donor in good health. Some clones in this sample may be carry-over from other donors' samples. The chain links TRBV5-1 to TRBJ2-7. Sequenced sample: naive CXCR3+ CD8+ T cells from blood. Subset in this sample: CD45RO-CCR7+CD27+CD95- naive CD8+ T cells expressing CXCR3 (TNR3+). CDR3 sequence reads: CASSPDGTYEQYF.